Below, 24 T cell receptor beta chains from the same sample are listed, as sequenced in a study of identical twins. A single record per CDR3 protein comes from TCRdb applying MiXCR to the 5' RACE reads. In the table there are roughly 490,000 distinct CDR3 sequences, 13% to 15% of which are singletons. A further study also used this sample, focusing on yellow fever vaccine responses in identical twins.

Sequenced sample: CD4+ T cells sorted from blood. These receptors were obtained from a woman aged 18-35 years in good health.

The V gene is TRBV4-3, the J gene TRBJ2-1; 8 bases line up with TRBD1. The CDR3 has 15 residues. Per germline, CDR1 LGHNA and CDR2 YSLEER. V lost 3 bases and J lost 8; bases outside the gene matches: 9. The CDR3 is CASSHDARGQDEQFF. The CDR3 nucleotides are TGCGCCAGCAGCCATGATGCCAGGGGGCAGGATGAGCAGTTCTTC.

The table lists this clonotype with a few counts. This chain connects TRBV6-2 or TRBV6-3 to TRBJ2-3, with D possibly matching TRBD1 (6 bases). There are 15 residues in the CDR3. V shed 5 bases and J shed 0 bases, with 12 bases lying between them. The germline CDR1 and CDR2 sequences are MNHEY and SVGEGT. The CDR3 nucleotides read TGTGCCAGCAGTGACAGGAGATCTAGCACAGATACGCAGTATTTT. Residues: CASSDRRSSTDTQYF.

This clonotype was counted a few times. This sequence joins TRBV10-3 and TRBJ2-2; possible D gene TRBD2, 7 bases. The CDR3 extends over 14 amino acids. V was clipped by 2 bases and J by 4 bases, with 8 bases between them. Germline-derived CDR1 and CDR2 are ENHRY and SYGVKD. Here the CDR3 reads CAISERGATGELFF. The CDR3 DNA follows: TGTGCCATCAGTGAGCGGGGGGCCACCGGGGAGCTGTTTTTT.

This clonotype was picked up a small number of times. The chain combines TRBV7-3 with TRBJ2-5; no reliable D call. The germline gives CDR1 SGHTA, CDR2 FQGTGA. The CDR3 loop spans 15 amino acids. V lost 5 bases and J lost 4, with 17 bases in between. Here the CDR3 DNA reads TGTGCCAGCAGCCCCTCTCTGGTTTCGGGAGAGACCCAGTACTTC. Amino acids: CASSPSLVSGETQYF.

V gene TRBV6-1 combines with J gene TRBJ2-5; 13 positions match TRBD2. V lost 6 bases, J lost 5 bases, and 6 bases stayed unmatched. The CDR3 extends over 15 amino acids. The V gene's germline CDR1 is MNHNS and CDR2 SASEGT. The CDR3 region is CASSELAGGSETQYF. The CDR3 DNA reads as TGTGCCAGCAGCGAACTAGCGGGGGGGTCCGAGACCCAGTACTTC.

The chain links TRBV7-2 to TRBJ2-3; no reliable D call. Germline assignment: CDR1 SGHTA and CDR2 FQGNSA. The CDR3 runs to 12 residues. V lost 5 bases, J lost 7 bases, and 10 bases lay in between. The DNA of the CDR3 is TGTGCCAGCAGCCCACAAAGATATACGCAGTATTTT. Its protein product is CASSPQRYTQYF.

The chain uses TRBV20-1 and TRBJ2-7, with D maybe TRBD2 (5 bases). The CDR3 runs to 12 residues. The V gene lost 3 bases and the J gene lost 4 bases, with 10 bases spanning the gap. Germline V lookup: CDR1 DFQATT, CDR2 SNEGSKA (reference sequence). The CDR3 here is CSASPDWYEQYF. CDR3 coding DNA: TGCAGTGCTAGCCCGGACTGGTACGAGCAGTACTTC.

This clonotype appeared a few times. This chain joins TRBV20-1 and TRBJ2-3, with D hard to call. V lost 5 bases, J lost 0 bases, and 9 bases lay in between. Germline lookup yields CDR1 DFQATT and CDR2 SNEGSKA (reference sequence). The CDR3 has 13 residues. CDR3 sequence: CSALRTSTDTQYF. The CDR3 nucleotides are TGCAGTGCTCTTCGTACAAGCACAGATACGCAGTATTTT.

Only a few counts were recorded for this clonotype. The chain links TRBV7-2 to TRBJ1-2; unclear D gene. V lost 3 bases to trimming and J lost 6 bases, with 11 bases between them. Germline V gives CDR1 SGHTA, CDR2 FQGNSA. The length of the CDR3 is 13 residues. Here the CDR3 reads CASSFRELDGYTF. The CDR3 region has the DNA TGTGCCAGCAGCTTCCGTGAGTTGGATGGCTACACCTTC.

This rearrangement joins TRBV2 to TRBJ2-2; tentative D call: TRBD2 (5 bases). CDR1 and CDR2 (germline): SNHLY, FYNNEI. Trimming took 6 bases from V and 5 from J, leaving 16 bases between them. The CDR3 consists of 15 residues. The DNA of the CDR3 is TGTGCCAGCAGGGCCGGGTCAAGGGAGACCGGGGAGCTGTTTTTT. Encoded protein: CASRAGSRETGELFF.

This clonotype was seen ten or more times. The chain carries TRBV3-1 and TRBJ2-7; D gene unclear. The CDR3 is 15 residues long. CDR1 is LGHDT, CDR2 YNNKEL, per germline (reference sequence). V was shortened by 0 bases and J by 0 bases, with 9 bases between the two germline ends. The CDR3 nucleotides are TGTGCCAGCAGCCAAGATAGGGTTTTCTCCTACGAGCAGTACTTC. This translates into CASSQDRVFSYEQYF.

The V call is TRBV18, the J call TRBJ2-5; TRBD1 agrees at 8 bases. The CDR3 has 15 residues. Germline CDR1 is KGHSH and CDR2 is LQKENI. With V trimmed by 3 bases and J by 1 base, 4 bases remained unmatched. CDR3 sequence reads: CASSPWTGSQETQYF. The CDR3 DNA reads TGTGCCAGCTCACCCTGGACAGGGTCCCAAGAGACCCAGTACTTC.

The chain links TRBV27 to TRBJ2-1; 9 nucleotides agree with TRBD2. The CDR3 totals 15 residues. The junction had 7 bases not matched to a gene; V was cut back by 2 bases and J by 8 bases. Germline lookup yields CDR1 MNHEY and CDR2 SMNVEV (reference sequence). CDR3 amino acids: CASSLVSGSDYEQFF. The CDR3 nucleotides are TGTGCCAGCAGTTTAGTTAGCGGGAGTGACTATGAGCAGTTCTTC.

This chain links TRBV7-9 with TRBJ2-7; D may correspond to TRBD1 or TRBD2 (5 bases each). CDR3 length: 14 residues. With 3 bases removed from V and 9 bases from J, the gap between germline ends came to 18 bases. Germline CDR1 reads SEHNR; CDR2 reads FQNEAQ (reference sequence). The CDR3 nucleotides are TGTGCCAGCAGCTTGCCGCCAGGGAACGGAGGGCAGTACTTC. It translates to CASSLPPGNGGQYF.

The chain is built from TRBV7-9 and TRBJ2-7, with 9 bases identical to TRBD1. Germline-derived CDR1 and CDR2 are SEHNR and FQNEAQ (reference sequence). This CDR3 comprises 15 residues. Unmatched junction bases numbered 10, after V lost 3 bases and J lost 7 bases. For the CDR3, the DNA is TGTGCCAGCAGCTTGGCCGGGACAGGGCTACGAGAGCAGTACTTC. It codes for CASSLAGTGLREQYF.

This clonotype was seen once. This chain links TRBV12-3 or TRBV12-4 with TRBJ2-3; no firm D call. The CDR3 sequence is 13 residues long. V lost 7 bases and J lost 2, with 10 bases in between. The CDR3 sequence is CASTYGATDTQYF. Here the CDR3 DNA reads TGTGCCAGCACATACGGTGCCACAGATACGCAGTATTTT.

This clonotype showed up just a few times. The chain has TRBV6-5 and TRBJ2-1; D unresolved. The germline CDR1 and CDR2 sequences are MNHEY and SVGAGI. CDR3 length: 13 residues. The V end was cut by 4 bases, the J end by 5 bases, with 9 bases between. The CDR3 nucleotides are TGTGCCAGCAGTTTCCCATACAACAATGAGCAGTTCTTC. Its translation is CASSFPYNNEQFF.

This clonotype was seen a handful of times. The chain recombines TRBV2 with TRBJ2-7; 7 nucleotides line up with TRBD1. CDR1 is SNHLY, CDR2 FYNNEI, per germline. The junction had 8 bases not matched to a gene; V was cut back by 6 bases and J by 3 bases. The CDR3 has 14 amino acids. In DNA form, the CDR3 reads TGTGCCAGCAGGGAAACAGGGGCCAGCTACGAGCAGTACTTC. This translates into CASRETGASYEQYF. Drawing the rest from reference TRBV2 and TRBJ2-7, the complete variable domain is EPEVTQTPSHQVTQMGQEVILRCVPISNHLYFYWYRQILGQKVEFLVSFYNNEISEKSEIFDDQFSVERPDGSNFTLKIRSTKLEDSAMYFCASRETGASYEQYFGPGTRLTVT.

This clonotype was detected only a few times. The V gene is TRBV5-1, the J gene TRBJ2-7; 10 bases are a match to TRBD2. CDR1 SGHRS and CDR2 YFSETQ come from the germline V gene. V was pared by 2 bases and J by 4 bases, with 12 bases of the junction left unmatched. The CDR3 loop spans 17 amino acids. The CDR3 bases are TGCGCCAGCAGCTTTAGCGGGGGGCCTCACAAATCTTACGAGCAGTACTTC. Translating gives CASSFSGGPHKSYEQYF.

The chain uses TRBV12-3 or TRBV12-4 and TRBJ2-3; 9 bases line up with TRBD2. The J segment lost 0 bases and the V segment lost 4 bases, leaving 5 bases of the junction unmatched. The CDR3 is 16 residues long. The CDR3 is CASSSRLAESTDTQYF. The DNA of the CDR3 is TGTGCCAGCAGTTCCAGACTAGCGGAAAGCACAGATACGCAGTATTTT.

This clonotype was seen a handful of times. The chain uses TRBV11-3 and TRBJ2-7; TRBD1 is a possible D gene (5 bases). Trimming shortened V by 1 base and J by 6 bases, and 13 bases separated the two germline ends. Germline values: CDR1 SGHNT, CDR2 YENEEA. The CDR3 is 14 residues long. The chain's CDR3 is CASSLAAGSTEQYF. CDR3 DNA sequence: TGTGCCAGCAGCTTAGCGGCAGGGTCTACCGAGCAGTACTTC.

This clonotype was picked up many times. The chain carries TRBV5-1 and TRBJ1-6; 10 positions match TRBD1. The J segment lost 9 bases and the V segment lost 0 bases, leaving 3 bases of the junction unmatched. Per the germline V gene, CDR1 is SGHRS and CDR2 is YFSETQ. This CDR3 comprises 15 residues. CDR3 DNA: TGCGCCAGCAGCTTGGAGGACAGGGGGTCTTCACCCCTCCACTTT. Translation: CASSLEDRGSSPLHF.

This clonotype was recorded a few times. The chain links TRBV25-1 to TRBJ1-1; 12 nucleotides match TRBD1. CDR1 is MGHDK, CDR2 SYGVNS, per germline. The CDR3 runs 15 residues. Trimming at V came to 7 bases and at J to 4 bases, leaving 7 bases not matched to a gene. The CDR3 protein is CASTFGTGGRTEAFF. CDR3 sequence (DNA): TGTGCCAGCACTTTTGGGACAGGGGGCCGCACTGAAGCTTTCTTT.

The genes are TRBV4-1 and TRBJ2-5; a weak D match, TRBD1 (6 bases). The CDR3 sequence is 15 residues long. V was shortened by 1 base and J by 4 bases, with 13 bases between the two germline ends. CDR1 and CDR2 from the germline V gene are MGHRA and YSYEKL. The CDR3 loop is CASSQGQGMLETQYF. CDR3 sequence (DNA): TGCGCCAGCAGCCAAGGTCAGGGGATGTTAGAGACCCAGTACTTC.